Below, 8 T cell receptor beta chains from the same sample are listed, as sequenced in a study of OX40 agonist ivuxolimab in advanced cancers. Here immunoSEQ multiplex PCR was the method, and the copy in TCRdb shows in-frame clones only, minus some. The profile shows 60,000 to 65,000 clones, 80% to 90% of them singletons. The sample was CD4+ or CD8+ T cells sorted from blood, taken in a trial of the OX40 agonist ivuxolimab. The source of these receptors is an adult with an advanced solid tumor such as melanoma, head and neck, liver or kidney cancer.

For the CDR3, the DNA is TGTGCCACCCAACAGACAGGGACTAATGAAAAACTGTTTTTT. Amino acids: CATQQTGTNEKLFF. J is TRBJ1-4 and V is TRBV27; 7 bases fit TRBD1. CDR3 length: 14 residues. Germline CDR1 and CDR2: MNHEY and SMNVEV (reference sequence). Trimming at V came to 10 bases and at J to 2 bases, leaving 7 bases not matched to a gene.

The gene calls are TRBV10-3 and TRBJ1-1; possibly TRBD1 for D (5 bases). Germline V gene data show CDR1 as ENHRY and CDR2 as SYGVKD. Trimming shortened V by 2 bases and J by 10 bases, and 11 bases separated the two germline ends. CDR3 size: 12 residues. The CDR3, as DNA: TGTGCCATCAGTGAGAAAGGGGATGGAGCTTTCTTT. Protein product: CAISEKGDGAFF.

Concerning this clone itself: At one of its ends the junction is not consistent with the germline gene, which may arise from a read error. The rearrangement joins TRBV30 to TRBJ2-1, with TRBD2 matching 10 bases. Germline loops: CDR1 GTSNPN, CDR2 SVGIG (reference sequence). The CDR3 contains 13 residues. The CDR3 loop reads CAWSVELAGVPVF. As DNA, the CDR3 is TGTGCCTGGAGTGTCGAGCTAGCGGGGGTCCCGGTCTTC. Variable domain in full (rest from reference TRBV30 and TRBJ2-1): SQTIHQWPATLVQPVGSPLSLECTVEGTSNPNLYWYRQAAGRGLQLLFYSVGIGQISSEVPQNLSASRPQDRQFILSSKKLLLSDSGFYLCAWSVELAGVPVFGPGTRLTVL.

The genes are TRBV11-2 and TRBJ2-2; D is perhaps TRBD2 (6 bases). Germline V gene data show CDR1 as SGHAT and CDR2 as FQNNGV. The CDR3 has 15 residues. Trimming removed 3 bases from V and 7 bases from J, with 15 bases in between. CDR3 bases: TGTGCCAGCAGCTTTTTTGGCGGGGAAGGCGGGGAGCTGTTTTTT. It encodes CASSFFGGEGGELFF.

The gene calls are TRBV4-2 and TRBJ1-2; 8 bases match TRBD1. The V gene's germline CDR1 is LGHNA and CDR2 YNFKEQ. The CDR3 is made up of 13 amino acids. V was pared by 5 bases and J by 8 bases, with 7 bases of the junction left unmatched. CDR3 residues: CASSLTGAYGYTF. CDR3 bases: TGTGCCAGCAGCTTGACAGGGGCCTACGGCTACACCTTC.

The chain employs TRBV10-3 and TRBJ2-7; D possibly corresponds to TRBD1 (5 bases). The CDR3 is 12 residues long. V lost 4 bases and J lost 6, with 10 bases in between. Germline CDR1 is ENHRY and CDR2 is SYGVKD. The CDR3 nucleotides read TGTGCCATCAGTGGACAGCCCTCCGAGCAGTACTTC. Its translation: CAISGQPSEQYF.

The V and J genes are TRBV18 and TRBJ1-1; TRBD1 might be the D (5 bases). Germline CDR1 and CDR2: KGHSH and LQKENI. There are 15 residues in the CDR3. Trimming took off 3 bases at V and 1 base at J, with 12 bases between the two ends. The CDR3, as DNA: TGTGCCAGCTCACCCAACCTCGGGGGGAACACTGAAGCTTTCTTT. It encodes CASSPNLGGNTEAFF.

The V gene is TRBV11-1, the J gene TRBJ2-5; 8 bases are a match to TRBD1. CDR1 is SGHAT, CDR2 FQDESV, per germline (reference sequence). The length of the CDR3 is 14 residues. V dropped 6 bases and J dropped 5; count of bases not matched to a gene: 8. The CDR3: CASRDRADGETQYF. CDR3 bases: TGTGCCAGCAGGGACAGGGCGGATGGGGAGACCCAGTACTTC.